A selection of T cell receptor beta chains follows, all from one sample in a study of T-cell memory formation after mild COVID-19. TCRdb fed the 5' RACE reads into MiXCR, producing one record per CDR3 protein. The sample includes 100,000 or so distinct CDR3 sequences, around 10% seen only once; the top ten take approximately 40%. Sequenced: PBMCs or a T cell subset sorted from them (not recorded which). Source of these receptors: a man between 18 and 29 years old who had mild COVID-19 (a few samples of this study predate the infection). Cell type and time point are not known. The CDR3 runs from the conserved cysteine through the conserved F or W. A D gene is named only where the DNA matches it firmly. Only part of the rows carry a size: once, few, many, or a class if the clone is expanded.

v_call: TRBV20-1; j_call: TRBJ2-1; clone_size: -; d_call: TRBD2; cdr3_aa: CSASRLAGGPLTTIEQFF; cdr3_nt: TGCAGTGCTAGTAGACTAGCGGGGGGGCCCCTCACAACAATTGAGCAGTTCTTC
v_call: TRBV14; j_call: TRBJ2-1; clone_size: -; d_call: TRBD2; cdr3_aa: CASSVLAGVSYNEQFF; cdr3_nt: TGTGCCAGCAGCGTACTAGCGGGGGTTTCCTACAATGAGCAGTTCTTC
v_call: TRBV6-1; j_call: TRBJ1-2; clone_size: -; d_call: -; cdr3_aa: CASRSTGPLANYGYTF; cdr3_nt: TGTGCCAGCAGATCGACCGGGCCTTTGGCTAACTATGGCTACACCTTC
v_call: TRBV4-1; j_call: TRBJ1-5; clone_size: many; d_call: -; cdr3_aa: CASSQEIGDSQPQHF; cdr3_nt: TGCGCCAGCAGCCAAGAGATCGGGGACTCCCAGCCCCAGCATTTT
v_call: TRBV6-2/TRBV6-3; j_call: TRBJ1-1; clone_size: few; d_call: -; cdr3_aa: CASSYSGTSEAFF; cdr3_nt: TGTGCCAGCAGTTACTCCGGGACGTCTGAAGCTTTCTTT
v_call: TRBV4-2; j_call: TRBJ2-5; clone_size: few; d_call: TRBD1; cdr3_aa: CASSQDLALGQNQETQYF; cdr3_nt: TGCGCCAGCAGCCAAGATCTCGCGCTGGGACAGAACCAAGAGACCCAGTACTTC
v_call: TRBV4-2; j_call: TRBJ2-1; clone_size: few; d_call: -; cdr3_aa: CASSQGESRLAPYNEQFF; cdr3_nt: TGTGCCAGCAGCCAAGGGGAGTCGCGGCTAGCGCCATACAATGAGCAGTTCTTC
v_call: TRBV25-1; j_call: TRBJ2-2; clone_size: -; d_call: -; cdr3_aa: CASLRQGGSGELFF; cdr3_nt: TGTGCCAGCTTAAGACAGGGAGGATCCGGGGAGCTGTTTTTT
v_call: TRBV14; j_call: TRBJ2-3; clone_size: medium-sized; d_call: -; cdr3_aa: CASSQDVQGDTQYF; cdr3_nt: TGTGCCAGCAGCCAAGACGTACAGGGAGATACGCAGTATTTT
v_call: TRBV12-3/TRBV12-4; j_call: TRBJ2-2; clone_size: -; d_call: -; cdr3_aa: CASSFKGPSTGELFF; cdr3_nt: TGTGCCAGCAGTTTTAAGGGCCCATCCACCGGGGAGCTGTTTTTT
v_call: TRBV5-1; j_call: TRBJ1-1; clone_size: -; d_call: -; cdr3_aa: CASSSRSNTEAFF; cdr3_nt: TGCGCCAGCAGCTCCAGGTCGAACACTGAAGCTTTCTTT
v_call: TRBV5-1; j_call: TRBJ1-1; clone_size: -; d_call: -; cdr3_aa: CASSLLGGQNTEAFF; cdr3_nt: TGCGCCAGCAGCTTGTTGGGGGGGCAAAACACTGAAGCTTTCTTT
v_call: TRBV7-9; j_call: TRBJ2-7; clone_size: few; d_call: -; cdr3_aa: CASSLAGVVEQYF; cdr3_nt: TGTGCCAGCAGCTTAGCGGGGGTCGTCGAGCAGTACTTC
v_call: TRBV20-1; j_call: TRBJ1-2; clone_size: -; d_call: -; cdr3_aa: CSARDLYRDGYTF; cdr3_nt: TGCAGTGCTAGAGATCTGTACAGAGATGGCTACACCTTC
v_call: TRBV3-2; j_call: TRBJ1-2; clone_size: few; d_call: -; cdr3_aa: CASSQAPTGQCYGYTF; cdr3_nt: TGTGCCAGCAGCCAAGCCCCTACGGGACAGTGCTATGGCTACACCTTC
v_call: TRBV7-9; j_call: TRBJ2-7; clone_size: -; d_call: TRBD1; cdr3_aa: CASSSGQGNLGEQYF; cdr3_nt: TGTGCCAGCAGCTCGGGACAGGGGAATCTGGGCGAGCAGTACTTC
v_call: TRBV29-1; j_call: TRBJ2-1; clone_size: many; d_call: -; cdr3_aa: CSVPNYNEQFF; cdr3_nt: TGCAGCGTCCCTAACTACAATGAGCAGTTCTTC
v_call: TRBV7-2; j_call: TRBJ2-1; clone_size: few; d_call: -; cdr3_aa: CASSDPPRTDNEQFF; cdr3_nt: TGTGCCAGCAGCGATCCGCCTCGGACAGACAATGAGCAGTTCTTC
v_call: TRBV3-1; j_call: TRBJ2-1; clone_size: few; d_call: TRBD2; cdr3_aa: CASSQGGGYNEQFF; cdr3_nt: TGTGCCAGCAGCCAAGGCGGGGGCTACAATGAGCAGTTCTTC
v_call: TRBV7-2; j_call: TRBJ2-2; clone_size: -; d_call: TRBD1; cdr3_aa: CASSLGTGVGELFF; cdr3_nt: TGTGCCAGCAGCTTAGGGACAGGGGTCGGGGAGCTGTTTTTT
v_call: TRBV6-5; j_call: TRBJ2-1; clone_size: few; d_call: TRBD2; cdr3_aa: CASSYQSGDLNNEQFF; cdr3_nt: TGTGCCAGCAGTTACCAAAGCGGGGACCTAAACAATGAGCAGTTCTTC
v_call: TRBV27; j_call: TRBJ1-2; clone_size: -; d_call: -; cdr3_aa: CASSLHANYGYTF; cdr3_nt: TGTGCCAGCAGTTTGCACGCTAACTATGGCTACACCTTC
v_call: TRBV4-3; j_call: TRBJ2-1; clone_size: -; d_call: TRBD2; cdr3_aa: CASSPGLAGGRSYNEQFF; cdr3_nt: TGCGCCAGCAGCCCCGGACTAGCGGGGGGAAGGTCCTACAATGAGCAGTTCTTC
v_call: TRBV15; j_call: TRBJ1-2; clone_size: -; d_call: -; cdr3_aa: CATSRDLLLSGTLYGYTF; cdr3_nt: TGTGCCACCAGCAGAGATTTACTCCTCAGTGGGACCCTCTATGGCTACACCTTC
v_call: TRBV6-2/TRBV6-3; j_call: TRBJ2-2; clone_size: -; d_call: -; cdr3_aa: CGTVRQTNTGELFF; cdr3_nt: TGTGGCACCGTTAGACAGACGAACACCGGGGAGCTGTTTTTT
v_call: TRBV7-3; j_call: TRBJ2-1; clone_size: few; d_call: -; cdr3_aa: CASSQGLGDNEQFF; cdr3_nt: TGTGCCAGCAGCCAAGGGCTAGGGGACAATGAGCAGTTCTTC
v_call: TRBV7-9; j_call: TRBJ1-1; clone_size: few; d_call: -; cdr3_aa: CASSSPDLREAFF; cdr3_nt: TGTGCCAGCAGCTCCCCCGACTTACGTGAAGCTTTCTTT
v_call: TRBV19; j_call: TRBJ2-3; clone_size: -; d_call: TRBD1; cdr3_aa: CASSRHPGQPLPTDTQYF; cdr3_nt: TGTGCCAGTAGTCGCCACCCGGGACAGCCGCTTCCTACAGATACGCAGTATTTT
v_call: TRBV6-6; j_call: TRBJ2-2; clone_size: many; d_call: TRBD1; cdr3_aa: CASSYQTGGTGELFF; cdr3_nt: TGTGCCAGCAGTTACCAGACAGGGGGTACCGGGGAGCTGTTTTTT
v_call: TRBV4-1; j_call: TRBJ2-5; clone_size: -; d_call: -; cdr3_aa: CASSPVGHQETQYF; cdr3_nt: TGCGCCAGCAGCCCCGTGGGACACCAAGAGACCCAGTACTTC
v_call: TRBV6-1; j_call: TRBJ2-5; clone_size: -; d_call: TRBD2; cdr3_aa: CASSEDFRGGQETQYF; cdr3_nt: TGTGCCAGCAGTGAAGATTTTCGGGGGGGCCAGGAGACCCAGTACTTC
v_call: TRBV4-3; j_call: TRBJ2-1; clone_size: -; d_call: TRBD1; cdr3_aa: CASSQVRDRVSYNEQFF; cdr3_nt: TGCGCCAGCAGCCAGGTTAGGGACAGGGTTTCCTACAATGAGCAGTTCTTC
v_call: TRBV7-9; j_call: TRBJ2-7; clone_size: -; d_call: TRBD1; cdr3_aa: CASSSTGEGNEQYF; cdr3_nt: TGTGCCAGCAGCTCCACAGGGGAAGGAAACGAGCAGTACTTC
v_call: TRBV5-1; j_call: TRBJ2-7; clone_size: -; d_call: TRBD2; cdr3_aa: CASSLAAGLLDEQYF; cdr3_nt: TGCGCCAGCAGCTTGGCCGCGGGACTATTGGACGAGCAGTACTTC
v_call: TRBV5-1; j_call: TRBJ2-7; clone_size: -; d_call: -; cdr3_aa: CASTFGRTGYEQYF; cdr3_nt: TGCGCCAGCACCTTCGGTCGGACCGGGTACGAGCAGTACTTC
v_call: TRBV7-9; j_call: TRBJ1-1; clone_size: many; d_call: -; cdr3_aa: CASSLSPSTEAFF; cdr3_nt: TGTGCCAGCAGCTTATCGCCCAGCACTGAAGCTTTCTTT
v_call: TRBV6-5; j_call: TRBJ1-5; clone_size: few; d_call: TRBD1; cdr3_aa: CASSATGPNQPQHF; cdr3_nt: TGTGCCAGCAGCGCGACAGGGCCCAATCAGCCCCAGCATTTT
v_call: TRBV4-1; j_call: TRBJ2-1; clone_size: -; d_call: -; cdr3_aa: CASSHESTEQFF; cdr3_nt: TGCGCCAGCAGCCATGAGAGTACCGAGCAGTTCTTC
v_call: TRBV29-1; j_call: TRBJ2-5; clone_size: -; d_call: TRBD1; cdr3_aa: CSVEDNRGRETQYF; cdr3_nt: TGCAGCGTTGAAGATAACAGGGGACGAGAGACCCAGTACTTC
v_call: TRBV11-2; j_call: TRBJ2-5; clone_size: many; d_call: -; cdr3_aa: CASSFGKTQYF; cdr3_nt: TGTGCCAGCAGCTTCGGGAAGACCCAGTACTTC
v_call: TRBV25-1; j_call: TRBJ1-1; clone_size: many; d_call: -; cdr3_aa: CASSEYRQNTEAFF; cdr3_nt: TGTGCCAGCAGTGAATATAGACAGAACACTGAAGCTTTCTTT
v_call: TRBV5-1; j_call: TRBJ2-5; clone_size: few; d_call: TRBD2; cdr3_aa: CASSFSGGQETQYF; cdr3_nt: TGCGCCAGCAGCTTTAGCGGGGGTCAAGAGACCCAGTACTTC
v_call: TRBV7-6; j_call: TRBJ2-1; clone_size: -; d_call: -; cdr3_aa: CASSRGVNEQFF; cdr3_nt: TGTGCCAGCAGCCGGGGAGTCAATGAGCAGTTCTTC
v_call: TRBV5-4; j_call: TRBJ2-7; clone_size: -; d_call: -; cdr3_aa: CASSFGVLSDEQYF; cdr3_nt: TGTGCCAGCAGCTTCGGGGTGCTGTCGGACGAGCAGTACTTC
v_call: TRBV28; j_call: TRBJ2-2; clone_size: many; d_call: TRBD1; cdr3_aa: CASSRTGVFTGELFF; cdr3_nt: TGTGCCAGCAGTCGGACAGGGGTGTTTACCGGGGAGCTGTTTTTT
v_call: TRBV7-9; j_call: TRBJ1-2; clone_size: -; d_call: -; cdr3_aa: CASSLRQLNYGYTF; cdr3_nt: TGTGCCAGCAGCTTGAGGCAGCTTAACTATGGCTACACCTTC
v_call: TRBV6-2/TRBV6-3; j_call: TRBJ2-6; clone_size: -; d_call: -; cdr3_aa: CASSYNPASGSSGANVLTF; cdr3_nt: TGTGCCAGCAGTTACAATCCCGCCTCGGGATCCTCTGGGGCCAACGTCCTGACTTTC
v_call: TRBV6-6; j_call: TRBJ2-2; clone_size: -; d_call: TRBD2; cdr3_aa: CASSYRKISGGNTGELFF; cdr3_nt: TGTGCCAGCAGTTACCGAAAAATAAGCGGGGGGAACACCGGGGAGCTGTTTTTT